This T cell receptor beta chain was identified in a study of cytomegalovirus exposure and HLA in healthy donors. Across the whole study: As an earlier analysis found, some 180 million T cells yielded around 110 million unique TCR beta sequences.

It was with 60 Vbeta and 13 Jbeta primers that the PCR ran. Here immunoSEQ multiplex PCR was the method, and the copy in TCRdb shows in-frame clones only, minus some. The profile shows about 190,000 clones, roughly 81% of them singletons. In regard to this clone: Its antigen is not known.

Study conclusions and caveats: Most TCR sequences showed up rarely, but some public TCRs showed up in many donors. When the data were analyzed later, several of the most significant clusters appeared to be linked to common viral pathogens. An analysis done earlier found most TCR beta V segments productive about 87% or about 30% of the time.

The V end lost 3 bases, the J end lost 5 bases, and 17 bases lay between the germline ends. The CDR3 has 16 amino acids. Germline CDR1 reads LGHNA; CDR2 reads YNFKEQ. Material: PBMCs. The sequence was obtained from a woman aged 25 to 39 in good health and CMV-seropositive. The gene calls are TRBV4-2 and TRBJ1-5; TRBD1 might be the D (5 bases). For the CDR3, the DNA is TGTGCCAGCAGCCAGACGGGGGGGGTGTCCGATCAGCCCCAGCATTTT. It yields the protein CASSQTGGVSDQPQHF.